The clone carrying this TCR beta chain was seen only a few times. Its target is unknown. Attachment of unique molecular identifiers to individual cDNA molecules was performed. TCRdb re-called the 5' RACE reads through MiXCR, storing one row per CDR3 protein. The sample includes about 77,000 distinct CDR3 sequences, about 5% of them seen just once. The sample originates from a study of early T cells in non-severe SARS-CoV-2 infection. For the study at large: Unpaired chains resulted from sequencing bulk RNA of unsorted whole blood. Study-level results: The study's VDJdb matching favored anti-spike CD8 responses and missed private and CD4 specificities.

CDR3 length: 18 amino acids. From germline, CDR1 is KGHSH and CDR2 LQKENI. Trimming took 3 bases from V and 3 from J; bases not matched to a gene: 12. The rearrangement joins TRBV18 to TRBJ2-4; 9 positions agree with TRBD1. Sequenced here: whole blood, sampled at baseline. The TCR originated in an adult who was a healthcare worker with PCR-confirmed SARS-CoV-2 infection or an uninfected control (not recorded which). The CDR3 sequence is CASSPLPGTGLDKNIQYF. The CDR3 DNA sequence: TGTGCCAGCTCACCGCTACCGGGGACAGGGCTGGACAAAAACATTCAGTACTTC.